The present entry profiles one T cell receptor beta chain with its context. These data belong to a study of blood T cell repertoires in COVID-19. As for the study in general: T cells, B-cell-depleted T cells, or PBMCs supplied cDNA or gDNA.

Clones were sequenced by immunoSEQ multiplex PCR, and TCRdb holds only the in-frame ones, with some missing. The sample contains approximately 210,000 clones, 82% of which appear only once. The CDR3 length is 14 residues. Trimming took off 4 bases at V and 9 bases at J, with 15 bases between the two ends. Germline assignment: CDR1 SGHDN and CDR2 FVKESK. The age range of participants was about 18 to 95 years, with residence in roughly 25 US areas. The sequence was collected from a woman aged 60 to 75 who had recovered from COVID-19. This chain connects TRBV14 to TRBJ2-2; D might be TRBD1 (5 bases). The sequencing sample was made of PBMCs or T cells enriched from blood (not recorded which). The CDR3 protein is CASSPRQGSRELFF. CDR3 DNA sequence: TGTGCCAGCAGCCCTCGTCAGGGTAGTAGGGAGCTGTTTTTT.